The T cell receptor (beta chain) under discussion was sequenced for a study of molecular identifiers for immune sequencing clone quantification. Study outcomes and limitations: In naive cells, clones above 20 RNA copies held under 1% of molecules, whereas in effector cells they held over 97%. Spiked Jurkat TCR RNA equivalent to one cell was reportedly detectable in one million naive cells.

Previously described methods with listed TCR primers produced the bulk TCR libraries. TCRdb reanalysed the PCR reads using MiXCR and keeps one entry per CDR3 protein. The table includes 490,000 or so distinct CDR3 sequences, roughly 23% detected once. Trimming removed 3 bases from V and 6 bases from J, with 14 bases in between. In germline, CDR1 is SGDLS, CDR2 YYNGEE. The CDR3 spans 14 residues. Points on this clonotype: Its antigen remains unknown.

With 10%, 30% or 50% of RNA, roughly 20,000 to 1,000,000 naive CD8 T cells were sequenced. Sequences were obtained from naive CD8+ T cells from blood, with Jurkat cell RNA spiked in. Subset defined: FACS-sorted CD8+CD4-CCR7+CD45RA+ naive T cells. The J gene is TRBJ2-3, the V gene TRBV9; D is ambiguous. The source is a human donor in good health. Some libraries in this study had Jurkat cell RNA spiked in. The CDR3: CASSGNTAQDTQYF. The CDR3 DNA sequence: TGTGCCAGCAGCGGCAATACAGCACAGGATACGCAGTATTTT.